This entry lists 18 T cell receptor beta chains sequenced from one sample in a study of blood T cell repertoires in COVID-19. Clones were read by immunoSEQ multiplex PCR, and TCRdb kept only the in-frame ones, dropping some. Of roughly 170,000 clones listed, around 85% are singletons. Sequenced material: peripheral blood. The receptors here all came from a man aged 55 to 70 who had recovered from COVID-19.

The chain has TRBV11-2 and TRBJ2-5; 10 nucleotides line up with TRBD2. Germline trimming cut 3 bases from V and 3 bases from J; bases unmatched to any gene: 7. CDR1 SGHAT and CDR2 FQNNGV come from the germline V gene. The CDR3 loop spans 16 amino acids. The CDR3, as DNA: TGTGCCAGCAGCTTTGCCGGGACTAGCGCAGAAGAGACCCAGTACTTC. Protein sequence: CASSFAGTSAEETQYF. The whole variable domain, filled in from reference TRBV11-2 and TRBJ2-5, reads EAGVAQSPRYKIIEKRQSVAFWCNPISGHATLYWYQQILGQGPKLLIQFQNNGVVDDSQLPKDRFSAERLKGVDSTLKIQPAKLEDSAVYLCASSFAGTSAEETQYFGPGTRLLVL.

CDR3 DNA: TGTGCCAGCAGTTTATTCAACAGGGGTTTTCGGGAGACCCAGTACTTC. This encodes CASSLFNRGFRETQYF. The V gene is TRBV27, the J gene TRBJ2-5, with 7 bases lining up with TRBD1. Germline lookup yields CDR1 MNHEY and CDR2 SMNVEV (reference sequence). This CDR3 has 16 amino acids. Unmatched junction bases numbered 10, after V lost 1 base and J lost 5 bases.

V gene TRBV5-4 combines with J gene TRBJ1-4; tentative D call: TRBD1 (5 bases). Germline CDR1 SGHNT, CDR2 YYREEE (reference sequence). Deletions cut 4 bases from V and 3 bases from J, with 13 bases between. The CDR3 spans 15 residues. This CDR3 is CASSMTAGANEKLFF. DNA for the CDR3: TGTGCCAGCAGCATGACCGCGGGGGCTAATGAAAAACTGTTTTTT.

The chain has TRBV3-1 (or the pseudogene TRBV3-2) and TRBJ2-1; 12 bases map to TRBD2. Losses at the gene ends were 2 bases for V and 0 bases for J; bases not matched to a gene: 8. The CDR3 runs 19 residues. Germline V gene lookup returns CDR1 LGHDT and CDR2 YNNKEL (reference sequence). CDR3 nucleotide sequence: TGTGCCAGCAGCCAACTAGCGGGGGGGCTTTTTAGCTCCTACAATGAGCAGTTCTTC. Amino acids: CASSQLAGGLFSSYNEQFF.

This chain uses TRBV9 with TRBJ1-4; a weak D match, TRBD1 (6 bases). The CDR3 has 15 residues. CDR1 and CDR2 from the germline V gene are SGDLS and YYNGEE. V lost 4 bases and J 8 bases, leaving 18 bases between the germline ends. The CDR3: CASSSPGGAREKLFF. Here the CDR3 DNA reads TGTGCCAGCAGCTCCCCGGGGGGGGCACGAGAAAAACTGTTTTTT. The whole variable domain, filled in from reference TRBV9 and TRBJ1-4, reads DSGVTQTPKHLITATGQRVTLRCSPRSGDLSVYWYQQSLDQGLQFLIQYYNGEERAKGNILERFSAQQFPDLHSELNLSSLELGDSALYFCASSSPGGAREKLFFGSGTQLSVL.

V gene TRBV4-1 combines with J gene TRBJ2-3; a possible D gene is TRBD2 (5 bases). The V end lost 4 bases, the J end lost 2 bases, and 10 bases lay between the germline ends. Germline V gives CDR1 MGHRA, CDR2 YSYEKL. The CDR3 spans 14 residues. The CDR3 nucleotides are TGCGCCAGCAGCCTAGGCCGGGACACAGATACGCAGTATTTT. Translation gives CASSLGRDTDTQYF.

This chain joins TRBV27 and TRBJ1-6, with 7 nucleotides matching TRBD1. Trimming took 5 bases from V and 7 from J; bases not matched to a gene: 11. The CDR3 contains 16 residues. From germline, CDR1 is MNHEY and CDR2 SMNVEV (reference sequence). This CDR3 is CASSPYRTGWNSPLHF. In nucleotides, the CDR3 is TGTGCCAGCAGTCCTTACCGGACAGGTTGGAATTCACCCCTCCACTTT.

The rearrangement joins TRBV19 to TRBJ1-4; no reliable D call. The V end was cut by 1 base, the J end by 10 bases, with 13 bases between. The CDR3 consists of 14 residues. Germline CDR1 and CDR2: LNHDA and SQIVND (reference sequence). In DNA form, the CDR3 reads TGTGCCAGTAGTATAGTCGGCGGGGAAGGAAAACTGTTTTTT. This encodes CASSIVGGEGKLFF.

V gene TRBV4-1 combines with J gene TRBJ1-4; D might be TRBD1 (6 bases). Germline assignment: CDR1 MGHRA and CDR2 YSYEKL. This CDR3 is 15 amino acids long. Trimming stripped 5 bases from V and 2 bases from J, with 12 bases between. CDR3 sequence: CASSVSQGTNEKLFF. The CDR3 DNA reads TGCGCCAGCAGCGTCTCGCAGGGGACTAATGAAAAACTGTTTTTT.

This clone has just one count. The chain couples TRBV19 to TRBJ2-1, with 9 bases fitting TRBD1. The CDR3 has 16 amino acids. The V and J ends lost 3 bases and 3 bases, in that order; junction bases with no gene match: 6. The germline V gene has CDR1 LNHDA and CDR2 SQIVND (reference sequence). The DNA for the CDR3 is TGTGCCAGTAGTATTCTGAGGGACAGGGACTACAATGAGCAGTTCTTC. Translating it yields CASSILRDRDYNEQFF. Full variable domain (missing parts from reference TRBV19 and TRBJ2-1): DGGITQSPKYLFRKEGQNVTLSCEQNLNHDAMYWYRQDPGQGLRLIYYSQIVNDFQKGDIAEGYSVSREKKESFPLTVTSAQKNPTAFYLCASSILRDRDYNEQFFGPGTRLTVL.

This CDR3 reads CASMSTGGSGYGYTF. The CDR3 nucleotides read TGTGCCAGCATGAGCACAGGGGGCTCGGGGTATGGCTACACCTTC. This sequence joins TRBV6-5 and TRBJ1-2; TRBD1 matches at 9 bases. The CDR3 is 15 residues long. V was pared by 7 bases and J by 5 bases, with 11 bases of the junction left unmatched. Per germline, CDR1 MNHEY and CDR2 SVGAGI.

The rearrangement links TRBV5-1 to TRBJ2-1; possible D gene TRBD1, 5 bases. CDR1 is SGHRS and CDR2 is YFSETQ in the germline V gene. The CDR3 is 16 residues long. The germline V and J ends were trimmed by 4 bases and 8 bases, with 22 bases remaining between them. The CDR3 region has the DNA TGCGCCAGCAGCCCATATAGGCAGGGTCTCTCGGATGAGCAGTTCTTC. It translates to CASSPYRQGLSDEQFF. Based on the CDR3 plus reference TRBV5-1 and TRBJ2-1, the full variable domain is KAGVTQTPRYLIKTRGQQVTLSCSPISGHRSVSWYQQTPGQGLQFLFEYFSETQRNKGNFPGRFSGRQFSNSRSEMNVSTLELGDSALYLCASSPYRQGLSDEQFFGPGTRLTVL.

V usage is TRBV7-2 and J usage is TRBJ2-3; the D gene is possibly TRBD1 (6 bases). Germline values: CDR1 SGHTA, CDR2 FQGNSA. This CDR3 has 14 residues. The germline V and J ends were trimmed by 5 bases and 5 bases, with 14 bases remaining between them. The CDR3 region has the DNA TGTGCCAGCAGCCCCCGACAGGTTTTAGATACGCAGTATTTT. Amino acid sequence: CASSPRQVLDTQYF. Complete variable domain (other parts from reference TRBV7-2 and TRBJ2-3): GAGVSQSPSNKVTEKGKDVELRCDPISGHTALYWYRQSLGQGLEFLIYFQGNSAPDKSGLPSDRFSAERTGGSVSTLTIQRTQQEDSAVYLCASSPRQVLDTQYFGPGTRLTVL.

This clone has only one observation. This sequence joins TRBV2 and TRBJ2-3; D gene uncertain. This CDR3 comprises 14 residues. Germline CDR1 is SNHLY and CDR2 is FYNNEI. Trimming removed 1 base from V and 9 bases from J, with 14 bases in between. CDR3 sequence reads: CASSEEERSTTQYF. Written as DNA, the CDR3 is TGTGCCAGCAGTGAAGAGGAACGGTCGACAACGCAGTATTTT. The variable domain in full, completed from reference TRBV2 and TRBJ2-3, reads EPEVTQTPSHQVTQMGQEVILRCVPISNHLYFYWYRQILGQKVEFLVSFYNNEISEKSEIFDDQFSVERPDGSNFTLKIRSTKLEDSAMYFCASSEEERSTTQYFGPGTRLTVL.

The chain uses TRBV9 and TRBJ1-2; 7 nucleotides match TRBD1. J lost 3 bases, V lost 6 bases, and 5 bases had no gene match. From germline, CDR1 is SGDLS and CDR2 YYNGEE. CDR3 length: 13 amino acids. Written as DNA, the CDR3 is TGTGCCAGCAACTCACAGGGGCACTATGGCTACACCTTC. Translation: CASNSQGHYGYTF.

The gene calls are TRBV7-3 and TRBJ2-1, with D unclear. The CDR3 consists of 14 residues. Germline CDR1 reads SGHTA; CDR2 reads FQGTGA. V dropped 5 bases and J dropped 7 bases, with 15 bases sitting between them. The CDR3 DNA is TGTGCCAGCAGCCCCCTGACTTCCACTAATGAGCAGTTCTTC. Protein: CASSPLTSTNEQFF.

The V and J genes are TRBV7-3 and TRBJ2-2; maybe TRBD1 (5 bases). The CDR3 consists of 14 residues. Trimming removed 0 bases at V and 6 bases at J, with 8 bases between. Germline lookup yields CDR1 SGHTA and CDR2 FQGTGA. For the CDR3, the DNA is TGTGCCAGCAGCTTAACACAGGTCGCCGGGGAGCTGTTTTTT. This encodes CASSLTQVAGELFF.

This clone was counted once. J is TRBJ2-3 and V is TRBV5-1, with D possibly matching TRBD2 (5 bases). The CDR3 is 15 residues long. V gave up 0 bases and J gave up 4 bases, with 12 bases separating them. CDR1 is SGHRS and CDR2 is YFSETQ in the germline V gene. The CDR3 DNA follows: TGCGCCAGCAGCTTGGGCGGGCAGGACGCAGATACGCAGTATTTT. It encodes CASSLGGQDADTQYF.